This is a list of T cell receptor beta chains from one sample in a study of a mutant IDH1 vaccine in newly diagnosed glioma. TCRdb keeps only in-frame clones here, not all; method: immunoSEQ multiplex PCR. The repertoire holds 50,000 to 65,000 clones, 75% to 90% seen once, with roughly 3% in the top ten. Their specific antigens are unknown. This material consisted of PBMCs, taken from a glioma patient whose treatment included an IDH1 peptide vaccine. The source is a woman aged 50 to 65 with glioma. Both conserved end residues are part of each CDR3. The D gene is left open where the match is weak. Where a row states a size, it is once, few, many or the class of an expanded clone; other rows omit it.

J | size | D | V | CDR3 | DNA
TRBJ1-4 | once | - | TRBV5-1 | CASSIGDEANEKLFF | TGCGCCAGCAGCATTGGGGACGAGGCTAATGAAAAACTGTTTTTT
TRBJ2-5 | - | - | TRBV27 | CASRRLGRETQYF | TGTGCCAGCAGGCGCCTGGGGAGGGAGACCCAGTACTTC
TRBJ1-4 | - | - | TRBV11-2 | CASSGTPTTNEKLFF | TGTGCCAGCAGCGGGACTCCTACAACTAATGAAAAACTGTTTTTT
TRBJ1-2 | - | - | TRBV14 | CASSQFRDGETF | TGTGCCAGCAGCCAGTTCCGGGACGGCGAAACCTTC
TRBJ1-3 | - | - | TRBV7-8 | CASSLASVPGRTIYF | TGTGCCAGCAGCTTAGCGAGTGTACCCGGGAGGACCATATATTTT
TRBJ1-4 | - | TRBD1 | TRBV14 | CASSDRTGTGNEKLFF | TGTGCCAGCAGCGATCGAACCGGGACAGGGAATGAAAAACTGTTTTTT
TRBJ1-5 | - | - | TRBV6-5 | CASMRTGGNQPQHF | TGTGCCAGTATGCGGACCGGCGGCAATCAGCCCCAGCATTTT
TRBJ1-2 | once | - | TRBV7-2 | CASSFGRVDYGYTF | TGTGCCAGCAGCTTCGGCAGGGTTGACTATGGCTACACCTTC
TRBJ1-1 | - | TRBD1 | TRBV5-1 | CASQGQGGTEAFF | TGCGCCAGTCAGGGACAGGGGGGCACTGAAGCTTTCTTT
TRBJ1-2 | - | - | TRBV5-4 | CASSSASGNGYTF | TGTGCCAGCAGCTCCGCCTCGGGAAATGGCTACACCTTC
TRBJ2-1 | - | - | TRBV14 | CASSQAMDSSKFF | TGTGCCAGCAGCCAAGCAATGGACAGCAGTAAGTTCTTC
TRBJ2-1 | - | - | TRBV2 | CASSDTGASYNEQFF | TGTGCCAGCAGTGACACGGGGGCCTCCTACAATGAGCAGTTCTTC
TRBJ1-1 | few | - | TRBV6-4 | CASSATTSNTEAFF | TGTGCCAGCAGTGCCACCACTTCGAACACTGAAGCTTTCTTT
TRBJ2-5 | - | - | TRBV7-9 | CASSLGTALKETQYF | TGTGCCAGCAGCTTAGGTACAGCGTTGAAAGAGACCCAGTACTTC
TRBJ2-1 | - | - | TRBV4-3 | CASSQDLGPYNEQFF | TGCGCCAGCAGCCAAGATCTGGGGCCGTACAATGAGCAGTTCTTC
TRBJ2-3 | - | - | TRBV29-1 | CSVEYRDTSIVIRDTQYF | TGCAGCGTTGAATATCGGGACACTAGCATAGTGATCCGGGATACGCAGTATTTT
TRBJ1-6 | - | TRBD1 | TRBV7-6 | CASSQGASNSPLHF | TGTGCCAGCAGCCAGGGGGCGTCAAATTCACCCCTCCACTTT
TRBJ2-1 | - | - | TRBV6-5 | CASSYSSNEWQFF | TGTGCCAGCAGTTACAGTTCCAATGAGTGGCAGTTCTTC
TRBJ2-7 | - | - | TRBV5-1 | CASSLQTIPDEQYF | TGCGCCAGCAGCTTACAGACTATACCAGACGAGCAGTACTTC
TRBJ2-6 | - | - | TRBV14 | CASSQVGVGANVLTF | TGTGCCAGCAGCCAAGTTGGCGTAGGGGCCAACGTCCTGACTTTC
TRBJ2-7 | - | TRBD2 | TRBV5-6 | CASSLLGLAGGSHEQYF | TGTGCCAGCAGCTTGCTCGGACTAGCGGGGGGTAGCCACGAGCAGTACTTC
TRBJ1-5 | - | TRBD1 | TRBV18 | CASSGRTGEGPQHF | TGTGCCAGCTCAGGACGGACAGGAGAGGGGCCCCAGCATTTT
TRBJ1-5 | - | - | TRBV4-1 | CASSQDSSRGHQPQHF | TGCGCCAGCAGCCAAGATAGTAGCAGGGGACATCAGCCCCAGCATTTT
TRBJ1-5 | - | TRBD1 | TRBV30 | CAWRDRDQPQHF | TGTGCCTGGAGGGACAGGGATCAGCCCCAGCATTTT
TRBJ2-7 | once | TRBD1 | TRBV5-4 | CASSWGQGNYEQYF | TGTGCCAGCAGCTGGGGACAGGGAAACTACGAGCAGTACTTC
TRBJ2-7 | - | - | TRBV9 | CASSVQGVSANEQYF | TGTGCCAGCAGCGTACAGGGTGTATCAGCCAACGAGCAGTACTTC
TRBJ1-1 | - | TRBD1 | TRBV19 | CASSLGTVEAFF | TGTGCCAGTAGTCTGGGGACAGTCGAAGCTTTCTTT